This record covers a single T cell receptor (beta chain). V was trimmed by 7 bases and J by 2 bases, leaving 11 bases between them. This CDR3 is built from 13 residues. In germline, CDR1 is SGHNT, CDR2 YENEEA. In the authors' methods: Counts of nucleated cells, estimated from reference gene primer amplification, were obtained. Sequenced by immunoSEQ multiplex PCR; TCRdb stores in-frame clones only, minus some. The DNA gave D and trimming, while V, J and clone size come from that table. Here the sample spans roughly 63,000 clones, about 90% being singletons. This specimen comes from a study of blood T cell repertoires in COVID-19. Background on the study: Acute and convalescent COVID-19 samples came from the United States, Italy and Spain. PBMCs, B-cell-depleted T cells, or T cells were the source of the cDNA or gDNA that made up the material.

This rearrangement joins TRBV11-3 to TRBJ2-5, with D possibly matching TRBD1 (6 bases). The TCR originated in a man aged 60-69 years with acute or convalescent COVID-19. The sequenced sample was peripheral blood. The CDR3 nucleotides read TGTGCCAGCAACAACAGGGAACAAGAGACCCAGTACTTC. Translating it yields CASNNREQETQYF. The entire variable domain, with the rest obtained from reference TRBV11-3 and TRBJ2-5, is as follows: EAGVVQSPRYKIIEKKQPVAFWCNPISGHNTLYWYLQNLGQGPELLIRYENEEAVDDSQLPKDRFSAERLKGVDSTLKIQPAELGDSAVYLCASNNREQETQYFGPGTRLLVL.